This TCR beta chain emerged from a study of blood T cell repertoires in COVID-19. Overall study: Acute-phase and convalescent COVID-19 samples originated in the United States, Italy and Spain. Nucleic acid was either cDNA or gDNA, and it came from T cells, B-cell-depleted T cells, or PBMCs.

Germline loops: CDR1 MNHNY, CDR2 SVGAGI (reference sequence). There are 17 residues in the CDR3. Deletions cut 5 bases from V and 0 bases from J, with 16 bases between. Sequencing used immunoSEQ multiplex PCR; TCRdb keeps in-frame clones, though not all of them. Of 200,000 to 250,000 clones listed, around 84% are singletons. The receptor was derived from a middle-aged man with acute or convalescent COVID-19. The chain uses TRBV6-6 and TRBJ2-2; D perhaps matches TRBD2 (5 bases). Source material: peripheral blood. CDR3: CASSLSGSPANTGELFF. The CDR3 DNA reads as TGTGCCAGCAGTCTTTCGGGATCCCCCGCGAACACCGGGGAGCTGTTTTTT.